The next 32 T cell receptor beta chains were all read from a single sample in a study of T cell responses to AZD1222 COVID-19 vaccine. TCRdb's copy holds only in-frame clones and misses some; the assay was immunoSEQ multiplex PCR. This table has about 120,000 clones, about 89% appearing once. The starting material was peripheral blood, obtained on day 0 of AZD1222 vaccination. The receptors derive from an adult in good health.

The chain uses TRBV24-1 and TRBJ2-1; 7 positions match TRBD2. Per germline, CDR1 KGHDR and CDR2 SFDVKD. The CDR3 extends over 15 amino acids. V lost 5 bases and J lost 7; bases outside the gene matches: 10. The CDR3 DNA is TGTGCCACCAGTGGTACCGGGATCGGGGGGAATGAGCAGTTCTTC. Translating it yields CATSGTGIGGNEQFF.

The chain joins TRBV19 to TRBJ2-7, with 9 bases lining up with TRBD1. The junction had 11 bases not matched to a gene; V was cut back by 5 bases and J by 9 bases. Per the germline V gene, CDR1 is LNHDA and CDR2 is SQIVND (reference sequence). CDR3 size: 14 residues. The CDR3 DNA sequence: TGTGCCAGTAGTGACACGGGACAGGGAAGGCGGCAGTACTTC. Translating gives CASSDTGQGRRQYF.

V gene TRBV7-8 combines with J gene TRBJ2-1; 7 bases fit TRBD1. This CDR3 is built from 15 residues. Germline V lookup: CDR1 SGHVS, CDR2 FQNEAQ. V dropped 3 bases and J dropped 5; count of bases not matched to a gene: 7. CDR3 sequence: CASSLWTGANNEQFF. In DNA, the CDR3 is TGTGCCAGCAGCTTGTGGACAGGAGCGAACAATGAGCAGTTCTTC.

J is TRBJ2-3 and V is TRBV7-2; the D is unclear. CDR3 size: 17 residues. The germline V gene has CDR1 SGHTA and CDR2 FQGNSA. V dropped 3 bases and J dropped 2 bases, with 18 bases sitting between them. CDR3 in amino acids: CASSLDRFGRDTDTQYF. The CDR3 DNA reads as TGTGCCAGCAGCTTGGACCGCTTCGGACGTGACACAGATACGCAGTATTTT. The full variable domain, rest sourced from reference TRBV7-2 and TRBJ2-3, is GAGVSQSPSNKVTEKGKDVELRCDPISGHTALYWYRQSLGQGLEFLIYFQGNSAPDKSGLPSDRFSAERTGGSVSTLTIQRTQQEDSAVYLCASSLDRFGRDTDTQYFGPGTRLTVL.

The genes are TRBV5-6 and TRBJ2-1; no clear D gene. Trimming pared 0 bases from V and 8 bases from J, leaving 9 bases between. Germline CDR1 and CDR2: SGHDT and YYEEEE. The CDR3 has 13 residues. This CDR3 is CASSLDMLDEQFF. CDR3 nucleotide sequence: TGTGCCAGCAGCTTGGACATGCTGGATGAGCAGTTCTTC.

The chain recombines TRBV4-3 with TRBJ2-3; TRBD2 is a possible D gene (6 bases). Trimming left V 4 bases short and J 1 base short, with 12 bases between. This CDR3 contains 15 residues. The germline V gene has CDR1 LGHNA and CDR2 YSLEER. The CDR3 is CASSPRERGTDTQYF. CDR3 DNA sequence: TGCGCCAGCAGCCCCAGGGAGCGGGGCACAGATACGCAGTATTTT.

The V call is TRBV6-1, the J call TRBJ2-5; D gene unclear. V was pared by 3 bases and J by 0 bases, with 14 bases between. The CDR3 is 16 amino acids. Germline V gene data show CDR1 as MNHNS and CDR2 as SASEGT. Here the CDR3 DNA reads TGTGCCAGCAGTGATGGGCAAGCCCGGCACCAAGAGACCCAGTACTTC. Protein: CASSDGQARHQETQYF.

V usage is TRBV27 and J usage is TRBJ1-5; 7 bases align to TRBD1. This CDR3 is 14 amino acids long. After removal of 2 bases from V and 5 bases from J, the junction contained 3 bases not matched to a gene. Germline V lookup: CDR1 MNHEY, CDR2 SMNVEV (reference sequence). CDR3 sequence reads: CASSLRGPHQPQHF. Here the CDR3 DNA reads TGTGCCAGCAGTTTAAGGGGGCCCCATCAGCCCCAGCATTTT.

The chain recombines TRBV19 with TRBJ2-4, with D tentatively TRBD1 or TRBD2 (5 bases each). With 5 bases removed from V and 6 bases from J, the gap between germline ends came to 17 bases. The CDR3 is 15 residues long. Per germline, CDR1 LNHDA and CDR2 SQIVND (reference sequence). This CDR3 is CASSLLFGGGNIQYF. The CDR3 bases are TGTGCCAGTAGTCTCCTCTTTGGGGGTGGAAACATTCAGTACTTC.

Comments on this clone: Germline is not matched at one junction end, which may reflect a read error. The V call is TRBV7-8, the J call TRBJ1-1; D gene uncertain. Per the germline V gene, CDR1 is SGHVS and CDR2 is FQNEAQ. CDR3 length: 11 residues. CDR3: CASSLNAEAFF. CDR3 bases: TGTGCCAGCAGCTTGAACGCTGAAGCTTTCTTT.

This chain joins TRBV29-1 and TRBJ2-3; D is undetermined. Trimming took off 5 bases at V and 4 bases at J, with 7 bases between the two ends. This CDR3 has 11 amino acids. CDR1 is SQVTM, CDR2 ANQGSEA, per germline. The CDR3: CSVSSPDTQYF. Here the CDR3 DNA reads TGCAGCGTTTCGTCCCCAGATACGCAGTATTTT.

This chain uses TRBV28 with TRBJ1-5, with 8 bases that match TRBD1. With V trimmed by 3 bases and J by 8 bases, 6 bases remained unmatched. This CDR3 has 14 amino acids. Germline V gene sequence: CDR1 MDHEN, CDR2 SYDVKM. The CDR3 nucleotides read TGTGCCAGCAGTTTGGACAGGGTTGGTAAGCCCCAGCATTTT. This encodes CASSLDRVGKPQHF. The variable domain in full, with the rest retrieved from reference TRBV28 and TRBJ1-5, is DVKVTQSSRYLVKRTGEKVFLECVQDMDHENMFWYRQDPGLGLRLIYFSYDVKMKEKGDIPEGYSVSREKKERFSLILESASTNQTSMYLCASSLDRVGKPQHFGDGTRLSIL.

This clone turned up a few times. The genes are TRBV18 and TRBJ2-5, with TRBD1 identical over 9 bases. The ends lost 4 bases at V and 4 bases at J; junction bases unmatched: 16. This CDR3 is built from 18 residues. Germline lookup yields CDR1 KGHSH and CDR2 LQKENI. The DNA for the CDR3 is TGTGCCAGCTCACGGCGACAGGGGACAGGGAGCGTGATAGAGACCCAGTACTTC. Its protein product is CASSRRQGTGSVIETQYF.

This clone was counted a few times. The V call is TRBV19, the J call TRBJ2-7; possible D gene TRBD1, 6 bases. Germline CDR1 LNHDA, CDR2 SQIVND (reference sequence). CDR3 length: 17 amino acids. Trimming took off 3 bases at V and 0 bases at J, with 18 bases between the two ends. The CDR3 is CASSISLGHSFSYEQYF. For the CDR3, the DNA is TGTGCCAGTAGTATTTCATTGGGACATTCATTCTCCTACGAGCAGTACTTC.

The gene calls are TRBV5-4 and TRBJ1-2; 8 bases match TRBD1. In germline, CDR1 is SGHNT, CDR2 YYREEE (reference sequence). V lost 5 bases to trimming and J lost 8 bases; unmatched junction nucleotides: 11. This CDR3 has 14 residues. For the CDR3, the DNA is TGTGCCAGCAGAGGGACAGGTAGAGGTGGAGGCTACACCTTC. It encodes CASRGTGRGGGYTF.

The CDR3: CASSVDGHLSTEAFF. In DNA form, the CDR3 reads TGTGCCAGCAGCGTAGATGGCCACCTCTCCACTGAAGCTTTCTTT. The chain joins TRBV9 to TRBJ1-1; D uncertain. Trimming cost V 0 bases and J 4 bases, with 13 bases left between them. This CDR3 has 15 residues. Germline lookup yields CDR1 SGDLS and CDR2 YYNGEE.

This chain connects TRBV11-3 to TRBJ2-1, with no clear D. The CDR3 is 12 amino acids. Trimming stripped 0 bases from V and 8 bases from J, with 5 bases between. Germline V gene sequence: CDR1 SGHNT, CDR2 YENEEA. The chain's CDR3 is CASSLDGDEQFF. The DNA of the CDR3 is TGTGCCAGCAGCTTAGATGGGGATGAGCAGTTCTTC.

The CDR3 spells CAWTKAGSPTMNTEAFF. The CDR3 DNA sequence: TGTGCCTGGACCAAGGCGGGGAGCCCGACAATGAACACTGAAGCTTTCTTT. The gene calls are TRBV30 and TRBJ1-1; D ambiguous. Germline V lookup: CDR1 GTSNPN, CDR2 SVGIG (reference sequence). This CDR3 comprises 17 residues. Trimming left V 4 bases short and J 0 bases short, with 21 bases between. The full variable domain, completed using reference TRBV30 and TRBJ1-1, is SQTIHQWPATLVQPVGSPLSLECTVEGTSNPNLYWYRQAAGRGLQLLFYSVGIGQISSEVPQNLSASRPQDRQFILSSKKLLLSDSGFYLCAWTKAGSPTMNTEAFFGQGTRLTVV.

This rearrangement joins TRBV4-1 to TRBJ1-2, with TRBD1 matching 7 bases. Germline lookup yields CDR1 MGHRA and CDR2 YSYEKL. With 2 bases clipped from V and 4 bases from J, the junction kept 1 base outside the gene matches. CDR3 length equals 13 residues. The CDR3 loop reads CASSQRDSYGYTF. Written as DNA, the CDR3 is TGCGCCAGCAGCCAACGGGACAGCTATGGCTACACCTTC.

This chain links TRBV30 with TRBJ2-2; no clear D. The CDR3 runs 14 residues. The germline V and J ends were trimmed by 4 bases and 8 bases, with 17 bases remaining between them. CDR1 is GTSNPN, CDR2 SVGIG, per germline (reference sequence). CDR3 nucleotide sequence: TGTGCCTGGACCCCGGACGCGTTTTTGGGGGAGCTGTTTTTT. As protein: CAWTPDAFLGELFF. Combining the CDR3 with reference TRBV30 and TRBJ2-2 gives the whole variable domain SQTIHQWPATLVQPVGSPLSLECTVEGTSNPNLYWYRQAAGRGLQLLFYSVGIGQISSEVPQNLSASRPQDRQFILSSKKLLLSDSGFYLCAWTPDAFLGELFFGEGSRLTVL.

This rearrangement joins TRBV20-1 to TRBJ1-5; tentative D call: TRBD1 (5 bases). This CDR3 is 13 amino acids long. The V gene's germline CDR1 is DFQATT and CDR2 SNEGSKA (reference sequence). The V end lost 3 bases, the J end lost 3 bases, and 9 bases lay between the germline ends. CDR3 in DNA: TGCAGTGCTAGTGGGGACGCCAATCAGCCCCAGCATTTT. Its translation: CSASGDANQPQHF.

This clone was counted only a few times. V and J are TRBV11-3 and TRBJ2-5; the D is unclear. The CDR3 has 13 amino acids. The V and J ends lost 3 bases and 0 bases respectively, with 5 bases between them. Germline CDR1 is SGHNT and CDR2 is YENEEA. DNA of the CDR3: TGTGCCAGCAGCTTGGAGTACCAAGAGACCCAGTACTTC. This encodes CASSLEYQETQYF. The entire variable domain, with the rest obtained from reference TRBV11-3 and TRBJ2-5, is as follows: EAGVVQSPRYKIIEKKQPVAFWCNPISGHNTLYWYLQNLGQGPELLIRYENEEAVDDSQLPKDRFSAERLKGVDSTLKIQPAELGDSAVYLCASSLEYQETQYFGPGTRLLVL.

The chain has TRBV6-5 and TRBJ2-7; D perhaps matches TRBD1 (6 bases). V was shortened by 6 bases and J by 3 bases, with 18 bases between the two germline ends. This CDR3 is built from 15 residues. CDR1 and CDR2 from the germline V gene are MNHEY and SVGAGI. As DNA, the CDR3 is TGTGCCAGCAGCCTGACCCCGACAGGAAACTACGAGCAGTACTTC. This codes for CASSLTPTGNYEQYF.

The count of this clone is one. The chain links TRBV18 to TRBJ2-5; maybe TRBD1 (6 bases). V dropped 2 bases and J dropped 3 bases, with 10 bases sitting between them. Germline CDR1 KGHSH, CDR2 LQKENI. CDR3 length: 14 amino acids. The CDR3 region is CASSPRTVEETQYF. The CDR3 region has the DNA TGTGCCAGCTCACCAAGGACAGTAGAAGAGACCCAGTACTTC. Variable domain in full (rest from reference TRBV18 and TRBJ2-5): NAGVMQNPRHLVRRRGQEARLRCSPMKGHSHVYWYRQLPEEGLKFMVYLQKENIIDESGMPKERFSAEFPKEGPSILRIQQVVRGDSAAYFCASSPRTVEETQYFGPGTRLLVL.

This chain links TRBV9 with TRBJ2-3; TRBD2 aligns across 8 bases. CDR1 SGDLS and CDR2 YYNGEE come from the germline V gene. V shed 3 bases and J 2 bases; nucleotides not matched to a gene: 8. This CDR3 has 16 residues. The CDR3 DNA reads TGTGCCAGCAGCGAGATGGCGGGAGGTCCCACAGATACGCAGTATTTT. Translated, it gives CASSEMAGGPTDTQYF.

This chain uses TRBV6-2 or TRBV6-3 with TRBJ1-2; weak D call: TRBD1 (6 bases). The CDR3 contains 14 residues. V was cut by 5 bases and J by 4 bases, with 14 bases left in between. The germline gives CDR1 MNHEY, CDR2 SVGEGT. CDR3 in amino acids: CASSQTGFFYGYTF. In DNA form, the CDR3 reads TGTGCCAGCAGTCAAACAGGGTTTTTCTATGGCTACACCTTC.

V is TRBV21-1 and J is TRBJ2-3; whether TRBD2, the table's D call, matches the DNA was not checked. TRBV21-1 is an annotated pseudogene. The CDR3 is 21 amino acids. Here the CDR3 reads CASSKLGLGGESRGITDTQYF. In nucleotides, the CDR3 is TGTGCCAGCAGCAAACTAGGGCTCGGAGGTGAGTCCCGAGGAATAACAGATACGCAGTATTTT.

V is TRBV21-1 and J is TRBJ2-1; TRBD2 is the table's D call, not checked against the DNA. TRBV21-1 is described as a pseudogene. The CDR3 runs to 16 residues. The CDR3 loop is CASSKGREGTYNEQFF. Here the CDR3 DNA reads TGTGCCAGCAGCAAGGGGCGGGAGGGGACCTACAATGAGCAGTTCTTC.

The chain is built from TRBV27 and TRBJ2-7, with 9 bases lining up with TRBD1. The germline V gene encodes CDR1 MNHEY and CDR2 SMNVEV (reference sequence). Trimming cost V 6 bases and J 7 bases; bases outside gene matches: 7. The CDR3 runs 13 residues. The CDR3 region has the DNA TGTGCCAGCAGCCGGGACAGGGTGAGGGAGCAGTACTTC. It specifies CASSRDRVREQYF.

The rearrangement links TRBV30 to TRBJ1-1; D unresolved. Between the trimmed V and J ends, which lost 0 bases and 10 bases, there was a span of 15 bases. Germline loops: CDR1 GTSNPN, CDR2 SVGIG (reference sequence). The CDR3 sequence is 13 residues long. CDR3 bases: TGTGCCTGGAGTGTAAAAGGGCCCCGCGGAGCTTTCTTT. It specifies CAWSVKGPRGAFF. Combining the CDR3 with reference TRBV30 and TRBJ1-1 gives the whole variable domain SQTIHQWPATLVQPVGSPLSLECTVEGTSNPNLYWYRQAAGRGLQLLFYSVGIGQISSEVPQNLSASRPQDRQFILSSKKLLLSDSGFYLCAWSVKGPRGAFFGQGTRLTVV.

The genes are TRBV19 and TRBJ1-5; a weak D match, TRBD1 (5 bases). CDR3 size: 14 residues. Germline assignment: CDR1 LNHDA and CDR2 SQIVND (reference sequence). Trimming took 2 bases from V and 7 from J, leaving 12 bases between them. CDR3 region: CASSIQGGEQPQHF. The CDR3 nucleotides are TGTGCCAGTAGTATACAGGGCGGGGAGCAGCCCCAGCATTTT.

The chain couples TRBV6-5 to TRBJ2-3; a weak D match, TRBD2 (6 bases). The CDR3 is 13 amino acids. The V end was cut by 6 bases, the J end by 3 bases, with 10 bases between. CDR1 and CDR2 (germline): MNHEY, SVGAGI. The CDR3 loop is CASSWGGTDTQYF. The CDR3 nucleotides read TGTGCCAGCAGCTGGGGAGGAACAGATACGCAGTATTTT.